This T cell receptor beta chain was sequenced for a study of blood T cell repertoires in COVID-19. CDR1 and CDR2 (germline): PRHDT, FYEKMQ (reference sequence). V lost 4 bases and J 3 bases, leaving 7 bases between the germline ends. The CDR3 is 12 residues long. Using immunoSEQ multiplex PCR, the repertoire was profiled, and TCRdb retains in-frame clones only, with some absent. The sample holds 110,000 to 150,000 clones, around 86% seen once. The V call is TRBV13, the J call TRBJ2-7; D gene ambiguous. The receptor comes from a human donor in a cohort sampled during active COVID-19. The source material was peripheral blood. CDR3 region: CASSSNVYEQYF. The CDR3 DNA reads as TGTGCCAGCAGCTCAAATGTCTACGAGCAGTACTTC.